This TCR beta chain was documented in a study of long-term antiretroviral therapy in people with HIV. The authors ran the immunoSEQ assay, v3.0, at survey level. Assay: immunoSEQ multiplex PCR; the TCRdb copy retains only in-frame clones and omits some. The data show 14,000 or so clones, approximately 80% seen once. The CDR3 has 17 residues. V trimming: 0 bases; J trimming: 1 base; junction bases outside the gene matches: 8. Germline values: CDR1 SGDLS, CDR2 YYNGEE. This rearrangement joins TRBV9 to TRBJ2-7; TRBD1 matches at 9 bases. Sequencing was performed on unsorted PBMCs, taken 0.4 years after starting antiretroviral therapy. The origin of this receptor is a young man with HIV. CDR3 sequence: CASSVAGAGTGSYEQYF. DNA of the CDR3: TGTGCCAGCAGCGTAGCCGGGGCCGGGACAGGGTCCTACGAGCAGTACTTC.